These T cell receptor beta chains were read from a single sample in a study of blood T cells in healthy people across ages. TCRdb reprocessed the 5' RACE reads via MiXCR and lists one record per CDR3 protein. The sample contains around 1,000,000 distinct CDR3 sequences, almost 25% of which appear only once. This sample was also put to use in a study of T cells of mothers and their children.

Sequencing input: blood. The source of these receptors is a girl aged 2 to 9 in good health. Both conserved end residues are part of each CDR3. Fields, in order: clone size, J gene, V gene, D gene, CDR3 DNA, CDR3 protein. D genes are given only for firm matches. The listing skips clone size in some rows; elsewhere it reads once, few, many or a size class.

clone size: NA; J gene: TRBJ2-5; V gene: TRBV20-1; D gene: NA; CDR3 DNA: TGCAGTGCTAGAGATGTTACAGAGACCCAGTACTTC; CDR3 protein: CSARDVTETQYF
clone size: NA; J gene: TRBJ2-5; V gene: TRBV20-1; D gene: NA; CDR3 DNA: TGCAGTGCTAGAGTGTGGATTAACCAAGAGACCCAGTACTTC; CDR3 protein: CSARVWINQETQYF
clone size: NA; J gene: TRBJ2-4; V gene: TRBV28; D gene: TRBD1; CDR3 DNA: TGTGCCAGCAGTCAAACCGACAGGGTGGACATTCAGTACTTC; CDR3 protein: CASSQTDRVDIQYF
clone size: few; J gene: TRBJ2-1; V gene: TRBV29-1; D gene: NA; CDR3 DNA: TGCAGCGTTGTAACGGTAAATGAGCAGTTCTTC; CDR3 protein: CSVVTVNEQFF
clone size: NA; J gene: TRBJ1-5; V gene: TRBV5-5; D gene: NA; CDR3 DNA: TGTGCCAGCAGCTTGGTTGAGGGACGTCAGCCCCAGCATTTT; CDR3 protein: CASSLVEGRQPQHF
clone size: few; J gene: TRBJ1-1; V gene: TRBV6-5; D gene: NA; CDR3 DNA: TGTGCCCGCAGTTACTCGAGGGGGGAGGCTTTCTTT; CDR3 protein: CARSYSRGEAFF
clone size: NA; J gene: TRBJ1-2; V gene: TRBV7-3; D gene: NA; CDR3 DNA: TGTCCCAGCAGCTTATCCGAGGGGGATGGCTACACCTTC; CDR3 protein: CPSSLSEGDGYTF
clone size: NA; J gene: TRBJ1-1; V gene: TRBV12-3/TRBV12-4; D gene: NA; CDR3 DNA: TGTGCCAGCAGTTTCGCCTGGGTACGTGATGAAGCTTTCTTT; CDR3 protein: CASSFAWVRDEAFF
clone size: NA; J gene: TRBJ1-1; V gene: TRBV19; D gene: NA; CDR3 DNA: TGTGCCAGTAGTGTACCACTGAACACTGAAGCTTTCTTT; CDR3 protein: CASSVPLNTEAFF
clone size: few; J gene: TRBJ2-5; V gene: TRBV28; D gene: TRBD2; CDR3 DNA: TGTGCCAGCAGTCGGCACTTCGGCGGGAGAAACCAAGAGACCCAGTACTTC; CDR3 protein: CASSRHFGGRNQETQYF
clone size: NA; J gene: TRBJ1-5; V gene: TRBV6-1; D gene: NA; CDR3 DNA: TGTGCCAGCAGTGGCTTTGCCGGCAGCTCAGACTCGAGGCATTTT; CDR3 protein: CASSGFAGSSDSRHF
clone size: few; J gene: TRBJ2-5; V gene: TRBV3-1; D gene: TRBD2; CDR3 DNA: TGTGCCAGCAGCCAAGATTTTGTTGGCGGGGGCCAAGAGACCCAGTACTTC; CDR3 protein: CASSQDFVGGGQETQYF
clone size: few; J gene: TRBJ1-1; V gene: TRBV7-2; D gene: NA; CDR3 DNA: TGTGCCAGCAGCTTAGGCGGCAGGGGTGTGTCTGAAGCTTTCTTT; CDR3 protein: CASSLGGRGVSEAFF
clone size: NA; J gene: TRBJ2-3; V gene: TRBV7-3; D gene: NA; CDR3 DNA: TGTGCCAGTTCTCTGATTCCGGGGACTACAGATACGCAGTATTTT; CDR3 protein: CASSLIPGTTDTQYF
clone size: NA; J gene: TRBJ1-2; V gene: TRBV6-1; D gene: NA; CDR3 DNA: TGTGCCAGCAGTGAAGTGGGGACCCAACCGGGAGGCTACACCTTC; CDR3 protein: CASSEVGTQPGGYTF
clone size: NA; J gene: TRBJ2-7; V gene: TRBV7-2; D gene: NA; CDR3 DNA: TGTGCCAGCAGACTAGATGGCGAGCAGTACTTC; CDR3 protein: CASRLDGEQYF
clone size: NA; J gene: TRBJ2-6; V gene: TRBV27; D gene: NA; CDR3 DNA: TGTGCCAGCAGTTTAAGAGGGGGGGCCAACGTCCTGACTTTC; CDR3 protein: CASSLRGGANVLTF
clone size: NA; J gene: TRBJ2-4; V gene: TRBV12-3/TRBV12-4; D gene: TRBD2; CDR3 DNA: TGTGCCAGCAGTTTCTTTCGGACTAGTGAAAACATTCAGTACTTC; CDR3 protein: CASSFFRTSENIQYF
clone size: NA; J gene: TRBJ2-3; V gene: TRBV28; D gene: NA; CDR3 DNA: TGTGCCAGCAGGAGGGGGACATCTTCCACAGATACGCAGTATTTT; CDR3 protein: CASRRGTSSTDTQYF
clone size: few; J gene: TRBJ2-5; V gene: TRBV27; D gene: NA; CDR3 DNA: TGTGCCAGCAGTTTCGTGGCAGGGGAACAAGAGACCCAGTACTTC; CDR3 protein: CASSFVAGEQETQYF
clone size: NA; J gene: TRBJ2-1; V gene: TRBV12-3/TRBV12-4; D gene: NA; CDR3 DNA: TGTGCTCAAGTCGGGACGGGAGCCCTTGGTGAGCAGTTCTTC; CDR3 protein: CAQVGTGALGEQFF
clone size: few; J gene: TRBJ2-7; V gene: TRBV6-1; D gene: NA; CDR3 DNA: TGTGCCAGCAGTGACTGGACAGAGAGCTCCTACGAGCAGTACTTC; CDR3 protein: CASSDWTESSYEQYF
clone size: NA; J gene: TRBJ2-7; V gene: TRBV6-2/TRBV6-3; D gene: NA; CDR3 DNA: TGTGCCAGCGGGGACTCGAACGTCTACGAGCAGTACTTC; CDR3 protein: CASGDSNVYEQYF
clone size: NA; J gene: TRBJ2-7; V gene: TRBV4-3; D gene: NA; CDR3 DNA: TGCGCCAGCAGCCAAGGGGCAGGGGCCTACGAGCAGTACTTC; CDR3 protein: CASSQGAGAYEQYF
clone size: few; J gene: TRBJ2-4; V gene: TRBV2; D gene: NA; CDR3 DNA: TGTGCCAGCAGTGATCCGGAAAACATTCAGTACTTC; CDR3 protein: CASSDPENIQYF
clone size: few; J gene: TRBJ2-1; V gene: TRBV28; D gene: TRBD2; CDR3 DNA: TGTGCCAGCAGTTTATCAGGACTAGCGGCGGAGGATGAGCAGTTCTTC; CDR3 protein: CASSLSGLAAEDEQFF
clone size: NA; J gene: TRBJ2-5; V gene: TRBV12-1; D gene: NA; CDR3 DNA: TGTGCCAGCAGCTTTGGACTAGCGGGGCGCCAAGAGACCCAGTACTTC; CDR3 protein: CASSFGLAGRQETQYF
clone size: few; J gene: TRBJ2-5; V gene: TRBV5-1; D gene: NA; CDR3 DNA: TGCGCCAGCAGCCCCTCTTCAGTGTCCCAAGAGACCCAGTACTTC; CDR3 protein: CASSPSSVSQETQYF